This passage covers 14 T cell receptor beta chains from one sample sequenced in a study of T cells in Graves' hyperthyroidism and ophthalmopathy. From RNA transcripts, TCR beta CDR3 regions were amplified. A first-round RT-PCR of the TCR CDR3 used the HTBI primer set. TCRdb reanalysed the multiplex PCR reads using MiXCR and keeps one entry per CDR3 protein. The sample lists 150,000 or so distinct CDR3 sequences; around 8.9% were seen once. Sequenced input: blood. Every receptor here comes from a woman under 30 with Graves' hyperthyroidism that later progressed to Graves' ophthalmopathy.

This clonotype came up many times. The chain carries TRBV28 and TRBJ1-1; D is undetermined. This CDR3 has 13 residues. Germline V CDR1 and CDR2: MDHEN, SYDVKM. Trimming left V 3 bases short and J 1 base short, with 6 bases between. CDR3 nucleotide sequence: TGTGCCAGCAGTTTTTCCGGGAACACTGAAGCTTTCTTT. Its translation is CASSFSGNTEAFF.

Ten or more counts support this clonotype. The chain combines TRBV18 with TRBJ2-2; D tentatively fits TRBD1 or TRBD2 (5 bases each). Germline-derived CDR1 and CDR2 are KGHSH and LQKENI. The V gene lost 0 bases and the J gene lost 4 bases, with 9 bases spanning the gap. The CDR3 contains 15 residues. In nucleotides, the CDR3 is TGTGCCAGCTCACCACCGGGACGGAGCACCGGGGAGCTGTTTTTT. Translated: CASSPPGRSTGELFF.

This clonotype was seen more than once but under ten times. With a much larger clone just one base away, this may be a read error. This rearrangement joins TRBV7-2 to TRBJ1-4; 7 positions agree with TRBD1. Per the germline V gene, CDR1 is SGHTA and CDR2 is FQGNSA. CDR3 size: 15 residues. CDR3 sequence (DNA): TGTGCCAGCAGCTACACAGGGGCTTCTAATGAAAAACTGCTTTTT. This translates into CASSYTGASNEKLLF.

This clonotype was observed a few times. The V and J genes are TRBV5-1 and TRBJ2-1; D may be TRBD1 (6 bases). Trimming removed 2 bases from V and 1 base from J, with 16 bases in between. The germline gives CDR1 SGHRS, CDR2 YFSETQ. The length of the CDR3 is 17 residues. The CDR3 region is CASSLQKQGISYNEQFF. The CDR3 DNA sequence: TGCGCCAGCAGCTTACAGAAACAGGGTATTTCCTACAATGAGCAGTTCTTC.

In its sample, this clonotype was seen many times. The CDR3 DNA is TGCGCCAGCAGCTTGGGGGCGGGGGTGATTGGGGACGAGCAGTACTTC. Translated: CASSLGAGVIGDEQYF. The chain has TRBV5-1 and TRBJ2-7; 7 nucleotides line up with TRBD2. Per the germline V gene, CDR1 is SGHRS and CDR2 is YFSETQ. Trimming cost V 0 bases and J 5 bases; bases outside gene matches: 11. The CDR3 is made up of 16 amino acids.

This clonotype was seen many times. The CDR3 DNA reads TGTGCCAGCAGCATCCGAACCCCTGACAGTAAGCTCACAGATACGCAGTATTTT. Translation gives CASSIRTPDSKLTDTQYF. V and J are TRBV7-6 and TRBJ2-3, with a weak D call TRBD1 (5 bases). Germline CDR1 is SGHVS and CDR2 is FNYEAQ. V lost 5 bases to trimming and J lost 2 bases, with 23 bases between them. This CDR3 has 18 residues.

This clonotype was picked up a small number of times. In nucleotides, the CDR3 is TGCGCCAGCAGCCAAGCCGGGACAGGGAAGTACGAGCAGTACTTC. Encoded protein: CASSQAGTGKYEQYF. The V gene is TRBV4-1, the J gene TRBJ2-7, with 9 positions matching TRBD1. J was trimmed by 4 bases and V by 1 base; bases with no gene match: 5. The germline CDR1 and CDR2 sequences are MGHRA and YSYEKL. The CDR3 covers 15 residues.

This clonotype was counted many times. The chain has TRBV28 and TRBJ2-5; 7 bases line up with TRBD2. The CDR3 runs 16 residues. The V segment lost 4 bases and the J segment 5 bases; nucleotides outside the gene matches: 13. Per the germline V gene, CDR1 is MDHEN and CDR2 is SYDVKM. The DNA of the CDR3 is TGTGCCAGCAGTTCTAGCGGCTATGGGGGAAGGGAGACCCAGTACTTC. Translated: CASSSSGYGGRETQYF.

This clonotype showed up many times. V gene TRBV20-1 combines with J gene TRBJ2-7; tentative D call: TRBD1 (6 bases). The V gene lost 2 bases and the J gene lost 7 bases, with 9 bases spanning the gap. Germline CDR1 and CDR2: DFQATT and SNEGSKA (reference sequence). The CDR3 runs to 11 residues. The CDR3 DNA reads as TGCAGTGCTAGAACAGGGCTAGAGCAGTACTTC. Translating it yields CSARTGLEQYF.

This clonotype was observed a few times. V usage is TRBV6-1 and J usage is TRBJ2-7; the D call may be TRBD1 or TRBD2 (5 bases each). The CDR3 contains 13 residues. Trimming left V 2 bases short and J 6 bases short, with 11 bases between. The germline gives CDR1 MNHNS, CDR2 SASEGT. CDR3 residues: CASSENSRGEQYF. The CDR3 nucleotides are TGTGCCAGCAGTGAAAACTCGAGGGGCGAGCAGTACTTC.

In its sample, this clonotype was seen many times. This chain uses TRBV18 with TRBJ1-2; possible D gene TRBD1, 5 bases. V lost 0 bases, J lost 5 bases, and 13 bases lay in between. This CDR3 is built from 15 residues. Germline V gives CDR1 KGHSH, CDR2 LQKENI. CDR3 sequence: CASSPPGAGGYGYTF. CDR3 DNA sequence: TGTGCCAGCTCACCACCGGGCGCCGGGGGGTATGGCTACACCTTC.

This clonotype was seen more than once but under ten times. DNA of the CDR3: TGTGCCACCGGACGGGGCACAGATACGCAGTATTTT. Protein product: CATGRGTDTQYF. This chain connects TRBV27 to TRBJ2-3; D not certain. With 10 bases removed from V and 1 base from J, the gap between germline ends came to 9 bases. Germline CDR1 and CDR2: MNHEY and SMNVEV (reference sequence). This CDR3 is built from 12 residues.

The table lists this clonotype with a few counts. The rearrangement uses TRBV4-2 and TRBJ2-5, with 11 bases lining up with TRBD2. The V segment lost 2 bases and the J segment 5 bases; nucleotides outside the gene matches: 7. The CDR3 runs 16 residues. CDR1 is LGHNA, CDR2 YNFKEQ, per germline. CDR3 sequence reads: CASSQTGTSGGETQYF. CDR3 DNA sequence: TGTGCCAGCAGCCAAACCGGGACTAGCGGCGGGGAGACCCAGTACTTC.

This clonotype has only a few counts. The rearrangement uses TRBV19 and TRBJ2-7, with a possible D match to TRBD2 (6 bases). V gave up 8 bases and J gave up 0 bases, with 14 bases separating them. The CDR3 is made up of 14 amino acids. Per the germline V gene, CDR1 is LNHDA and CDR2 is SQIVND (reference sequence). CDR3 amino acids: CASRTTMGSYEQYF. In nucleotides, the CDR3 is TGTGCCAGTCGGACTACGATGGGCTCCTACGAGCAGTACTTC.